Below, 10 T cell receptor beta chains from the same sample are listed, as sequenced in a study of T cell changes during pregnancy in multiple sclerosis. Libraries were prepared by immunoSEQ multiplex PCR; TCRdb keeps only in-frame clonotypes and omits some of them. Of about 61,000 clones in the sample, approximately 86% were seen once. The sample was peripheral blood, taken in the first trimester of pregnancy. These TCRs come from a female donor with multiple sclerosis, enrolled in a pregnancy study.

The chain recombines TRBV6-5 with TRBJ2-7; 7 nucleotides line up with TRBD2. Germline assignment: CDR1 MNHEY and CDR2 SVGAGI. CDR3 length: 13 amino acids. The J segment lost 12 bases and the V segment lost 4 bases, leaving 12 bases of the junction unmatched. CDR3 coding DNA: TGTGCCAGCAGTTCACGACTAGCTTGGAGCCCGTACTTC. Translating gives CASSSRLAWSPYF.

V is TRBV7-3 and J is TRBJ1-2; D uncertain. Germline lookup yields CDR1 SGHTA and CDR2 FQGTGA. The CDR3 has 16 amino acids. V gave up 6 bases and J gave up 4 bases, with 21 bases separating them. The CDR3 spells CASRLQGGGFSYGYTF. The CDR3 DNA reads TGTGCCAGCAGGCTCCAAGGTGGCGGGTTTTCCTATGGCTACACCTTC.

The chain uses TRBV5-1 and TRBJ2-6; D not certain. Germline-derived CDR1 and CDR2 are SGHRS and YFSETQ. Between the trimmed V and J ends, which lost 1 base and 0 bases, there was a span of 14 bases. CDR3 length: 18 amino acids. CDR3 bases: TGCGCCAGCAGCTTGTGGCCCCTTGATACCTCTGGGGCCAACGTCCTGACTTTC. Translation: CASSLWPLDTSGANVLTF. Filled out from reference TRBV5-1 and TRBJ2-6, the complete variable domain reads KAGVTQTPRYLIKTRGQQVTLSCSPISGHRSVSWYQQTPGQGLQFLFEYFSETQRNKGNFPGRFSGRQFSNSRSEMNVSTLELGDSALYLCASSLWPLDTSGANVLTFGAGSRLTVL.

This chain links TRBV5-6 with TRBJ1-2; D ambiguous. V was cut by 0 bases and J by 5 bases, with 8 bases left in between. The CDR3 loop spans 13 amino acids. Germline CDR1 reads SGHDT; CDR2 reads YYEEEE. The CDR3 sequence is CASSLGQLYGYTF. Here the CDR3 DNA reads TGTGCCAGCAGCTTGGGGCAGTTATATGGCTACACCTTC.

This rearrangement joins TRBV5-6 to TRBJ2-2, with a tentative D call TRBD1 (5 bases). CDR3 length: 15 amino acids. V shed 4 bases and J shed 7 bases, with 17 bases lying between them. The germline V gene has CDR1 SGHDT and CDR2 YYEEEE. The CDR3 reads CASSQQVGFGGELFF. As DNA, the CDR3 is TGTGCCAGCAGCCAACAGGTGGGATTTGGCGGGGAGCTGTTTTTT.

Worth noting for this clone: In the same sample, other DNA sequences code for this CDR3. J is TRBJ1-5 and V is TRBV28; D remains ambiguous. V lost 1 base and J 0 bases, leaving 4 bases between the germline ends. The length of the CDR3 is 14 residues. CDR1 and CDR2 from the germline V gene are MDHEN and SYDVKM. The CDR3 DNA reads as TGTGCCAGCAGTTTATCAGTTAGCAATCAGCCCCAGCATTTT. Translation gives CASSLSVSNQPQHF.

This chain joins TRBV29-1 and TRBJ2-1, with D perhaps TRBD2 (5 bases). V was cut by 3 bases and J by 9 bases, with 12 bases left in between. Germline V lookup: CDR1 SQVTM, CDR2 ANQGSEA. The CDR3 covers 12 residues. In DNA form, the CDR3 reads TGCAGCGTTGATTTTGAGGGTATTGAGCAGTTCTTC. Protein: CSVDFEGIEQFF.

The rearrangement uses TRBV7-9 and TRBJ2-1; 7 nucleotides agree with TRBD1. CDR3 length: 14 amino acids. The germline gives CDR1 SEHNR, CDR2 FQNEAQ (reference sequence). Unmatched junction bases numbered 0, after V lost 0 bases and J lost 4 bases. DNA for the CDR3: TGTGCCAGCAGCTTAGCGGGACAGTACAATGAGCAGTTCTTC. Its protein is CASSLAGQYNEQFF.

This clone was seen only once. This chain uses TRBV7-9 with TRBJ1-4; D is ambiguous. V shed 2 bases and J shed 4 bases, with 11 bases lying between them. CDR1 SEHNR and CDR2 FQNEAQ come from the germline V gene (reference sequence). The CDR3 runs to 15 residues. CDR3 DNA: TGTGCCAGCAGCTTAAATCAAAACAGTAATGAAAAACTGTTTTTT. Translating it yields CASSLNQNSNEKLFF. Filled out from reference TRBV7-9 and TRBJ1-4, the complete variable domain reads DTGVSQNPRHKITKRGQNVTFRCDPISEHNRLYWYRQTLGQGPEFLTYFQNEAQLEKSRLLSDRFSAERPKGSFSTLEIQRTEQGDSAMYLCASSLNQNSNEKLFFGSGTQLSVL.

V and J are TRBV13 and TRBJ2-2; TRBD1 is a possible D gene (5 bases). Trimming cost V 2 bases and J 7 bases, with 11 bases left between them. CDR3 length equals 14 residues. CDR1 and CDR2 from the germline V gene are PRHDT and FYEKMQ (reference sequence). CDR3 nucleotide sequence: TGTGCCAGCAGCTTAATGGGGCCCCTCGGGGAGCTGTTTTTT. Amino acid sequence: CASSLMGPLGELFF.